Sample share makes the clone carrying this T cell receptor beta chain medium-sized. This CDR3 is built from 14 residues. Germline V CDR1 and CDR2: MNHNS, SASEGT. The V end was cut by 4 bases, the J end by 13 bases, with 20 bases between. The sample comes from a study of immune characterization of retroperitoneal liposarcoma. TCRdb fed the PCR reads into MiXCR, producing one record per CDR3 protein. This sample carries about 11,000 distinct CDR3 sequences, about 30% of them seen once, and the ten largest clones take more than 6.5%. The chain carries TRBV6-1 and TRBJ2-1; the D gene is possibly TRBD1 (5 bases). Sequenced material: tumor tissue. The receptor was derived from a male donor with retroperitoneal liposarcoma. The CDR3 coding sequence is TGTGCCAGCAGTGTTTCATGGGGCCAAGAGACCCAGTTCTTC. Translated: CASSVSWGQETQFF.